The 22 T cell receptor beta chains presented below share a single source sample, sequenced in a study of CD8 T cells in ankylosing spondylitis. Their antigens are not known. One entry per CDR3 protein results from TCRdb running MiXCR on the 5' RACE reads. This sample has around 890,000 distinct CDR3 sequences, with 12% found just once. General study results and limits: For ankylosing spondylitis blood, a TCR beta motif of seven to nine highly homologous variants appeared characteristic.

Sequencing input: blood, either unsorted or a sorted T cell fraction (not recorded which). These receptors were taken from a male donor with ankylosing spondylitis.

This rearrangement joins TRBV7-2 to TRBJ1-2; D gene ambiguous. V was clipped by 5 bases and J by 6 bases, with 16 bases between them. CDR1 is SGHTA and CDR2 is FQGNSA in the germline V gene. The CDR3 is 14 amino acids. CDR3 in DNA: TGTGCCAGCAGCCTCCTTGGCCTCGAGGATGGCTACACCTTC. Translation gives CASSLLGLEDGYTF.

This clonotype was picked up a small number of times. V is TRBV12-3 or TRBV12-4 and J is TRBJ2-7; 7 nucleotides agree with TRBD1. V lost 7 bases and J lost 1; bases outside the gene matches: 7. CDR3 size: 14 residues. CDR3 sequence reads: CASTTWDRSYEQYF. The CDR3 nucleotides read TGTGCCAGCACTACTTGGGACAGATCCTACGAGCAGTACTTC.

The chain carries TRBV9 and TRBJ2-4, with D perhaps assigned TRBD1 or TRBD2 (5 bases each). Looked up from germline, CDR1 is SGDLS and CDR2 is YYNGEE. V was trimmed by 0 bases and J by 6 bases, leaving 13 bases between them. The CDR3 is 15 amino acids. The CDR3 DNA reads as TGTGCCAGCAGCGTAGAGGGGACGAATACAAACATTCAGTACTTC. Its translation is CASSVEGTNTNIQYF.

The chain joins TRBV5-1 to TRBJ1-1; a weak D match, TRBD1 (6 bases). V lost 6 bases to trimming and J lost 8 bases, with 23 bases between them. The CDR3 runs to 15 residues. Per the germline V gene, CDR1 is SGHRS and CDR2 is YFSETQ. The CDR3 protein is CASNPNPGGLGEAFF. CDR3 coding DNA: TGCGCCAGCAACCCCAACCCGGGGGGCTTGGGCGAAGCTTTCTTT.

The V and J genes are TRBV9 and TRBJ2-6; 8 positions match TRBD1. Germline V CDR1 and CDR2: SGDLS, YYNGEE. The V gene end was trimmed by 3 bases and the J gene end by 4 bases; junction bases not matched to a gene: 0. The CDR3 is 14 amino acids. The CDR3 DNA reads as TGTGCCAGCAGCGGGACAGGGGGGGCCAACGTCCTGACTTTC. It codes for CASSGTGGANVLTF. The full variable domain, with the rest looked up from reference TRBV9 and TRBJ2-6, is DSGVTQTPKHLITATGQRVTLRCSPRSGDLSVYWYQQSLDQGLQFLIQYYNGEERAKGNILERFSAQQFPDLHSELNLSSLELGDSALYFCASSGTGGANVLTFGAGSRLTVL.

The chain couples TRBV5-1 to TRBJ1-2, with 7 bases lining up with TRBD1. Germline V gene lookup returns CDR1 SGHRS and CDR2 YFSETQ. Trimming removed 4 bases from V and 8 bases from J; junction bases left unmatched: 5. This CDR3 has 12 residues. CDR3 protein: CASSPGTEGYTF. The CDR3 nucleotides read TGCGCCAGCAGCCCCGGGACAGAAGGCTACACCTTC. The variable domain in full, completed from reference TRBV5-1 and TRBJ1-2, reads KAGVTQTPRYLIKTRGQQVTLSCSPISGHRSVSWYQQTPGQGLQFLFEYFSETQRNKGNFPGRFSGRQFSNSRSEMNVSTLELGDSALYLCASSPGTEGYTFGSGTRLTVV.

This clonotype was counted at least ten times. The rearrangement joins TRBV6-1 to TRBJ2-7; 9 bases agree with TRBD1. This CDR3 is 14 amino acids long. Per germline, CDR1 MNHNS and CDR2 SASEGT. V lost 4 bases and J lost 4; bases outside the gene matches: 5. CDR3 protein: CASSAPGQGYEQYF. For the CDR3, the DNA is TGTGCCAGCAGTGCACCGGGACAGGGTTACGAGCAGTACTTC.

The chain employs TRBV5-1 and TRBJ2-1; D could derive from TRBD1 or TRBD2 (7 bases each). V lost 1 base and J 3 bases, leaving 11 bases between the germline ends. The CDR3 is 15 residues long. Germline V lookup: CDR1 SGHRS, CDR2 YFSETQ. The chain's CDR3 is CASSLQGGVYNEQFF. The CDR3 nucleotides read TGCGCCAGCAGCTTGCAGGGGGGGGTCTACAATGAGCAGTTCTTC.

V usage is TRBV10-2 and J usage is TRBJ1-6, with D uncertain. Trimming shortened V by 3 bases and J by 6 bases, and 9 bases separated the two germline ends. Looked up from germline, CDR1 is WSHSY and CDR2 is SAAADI. This CDR3 is built from 14 residues. Here the CDR3 reads CASSETRLNSPLHF. CDR3 sequence (DNA): TGCGCCAGCAGTGAAACAAGACTTAATTCACCCCTCCACTTT.

V is TRBV25-1 and J is TRBJ1-4, with D maybe TRBD1 (5 bases). The CDR3 totals 12 residues. V was cut by 6 bases and J by 5 bases, with 7 bases left in between. The V gene's germline CDR1 is MGHDK and CDR2 SYGVNS. The CDR3 protein is CASRGENEKLFF. CDR3 nucleotide sequence: TGTGCCAGCAGAGGGGAGAATGAAAAACTGTTTTTT.

This chain uses TRBV6-6 with TRBJ2-2; 7 nucleotides line up with TRBD2. The V segment lost 8 bases and the J segment 3 bases; nucleotides outside the gene matches: 3. The CDR3 runs to 13 residues. The V gene's germline CDR1 is MNHNY and CDR2 SVGAGI (reference sequence). The CDR3 DNA is TGTGCCAGCTGGGGGGGGGACACCGGGGAGCTGTTTTTT. It specifies CASWGGDTGELFF.

V gene TRBV7-9 combines with J gene TRBJ2-5; D remains unclear. V was cut by 5 bases and J by 7 bases, with 11 bases left in between. The CDR3 length is 12 residues. Germline values: CDR1 SEHNR, CDR2 FQNEAQ (reference sequence). CDR3 residues: CASSPSLGTQYF. Written as DNA, the CDR3 is TGTGCCAGCAGCCCCAGTCTGGGGACCCAGTACTTC.

This clonotype was recorded many times. The chain has TRBV7-9 and TRBJ1-4; TRBD1 agrees at 7 bases. CDR1 SEHNR and CDR2 FQNEAQ come from the germline V gene (reference sequence). CDR3 length: 16 residues. With 2 bases clipped from V and 8 bases from J, the junction kept 11 bases outside the gene matches. In DNA, the CDR3 is TGTGCCAGCAGCTTACCAATCGGGACAGCCAGAGAAAAACTGTTTTTT. It yields the protein CASSLPIGTAREKLFF.

This chain joins TRBV6-1 and TRBJ2-2; the D gene could be TRBD1 or TRBD2 (5 bases each). V was shortened by 6 bases and J by 0 bases, with 11 bases between the two germline ends. The germline V gene encodes CDR1 MNHNS and CDR2 SASEGT. The CDR3 spans 15 residues. The CDR3 here is CASRNGAANTGELFF. The DNA of the CDR3 is TGTGCCAGCAGGAACGGGGCGGCGAACACCGGGGAGCTGTTTTTT.

This clonotype came up many times. The chain links TRBV12-3 or TRBV12-4 to TRBJ1-5; D unresolved. CDR3 length equals 14 residues. The germline V and J ends were trimmed by 0 bases and 0 bases, with 3 bases remaining between them. Here the CDR3 reads CASSLAASNQPQHF. The CDR3 coding sequence is TGTGCCAGCAGTTTAGCTGCTAGCAATCAGCCCCAGCATTTT.

The chain joins TRBV6-1 to TRBJ2-7; D not certain. The germline gives CDR1 MNHNS, CDR2 SASEGT. This CDR3 comprises 13 residues. Trimming took off 5 bases at V and 2 bases at J, with 10 bases between the two ends. In DNA, the CDR3 is TGTGCCAGCAGTCGATACAGCGCCTACGAGCAGTACTTC. Its translation: CASSRYSAYEQYF.

This clonotype was detected a few times. This rearrangement joins TRBV20-1 to TRBJ1-5; no reliable D call. CDR3 size: 14 residues. V gave up 6 bases and J gave up 1 base, with 13 bases separating them. Germline assignment: CDR1 DFQATT and CDR2 SNEGSKA (reference sequence). CDR3 coding DNA: TGCAGTGCCCCCAAGACGGGCAGCAATCAGCCCCAGCATTTT. Translated, it gives CSAPKTGSNQPQHF.

V is TRBV6-1 and J is TRBJ1-2, with D possibly TRBD1 on 6 matching bases. The germline V and J ends were trimmed by 5 bases and 6 bases, with 13 bases remaining between them. The CDR3 runs to 13 residues. The germline V gene encodes CDR1 MNHNS and CDR2 SASEGT. Written as DNA, the CDR3 is TGTGCCAGCAGTCCAGGGGTCGCCAATGGCTACACCTTC. Translated, it gives CASSPGVANGYTF.

This clonotype was detected ten times or more. The genes are TRBV28 and TRBJ2-7; perhaps TRBD1 as D (5 bases). CDR1 and CDR2 from the germline V gene are MDHEN and SYDVKM. The CDR3 contains 14 residues. The V end was cut by 8 bases, the J end by 3 bases, with 17 bases between. The CDR3 sequence: CASERWGSNYEQYF. The CDR3 DNA is TGTGCCAGCGAGCGATGGGGCAGTAACTACGAGCAGTACTTC.

This clonotype was counted between two and nine times. The V call is TRBV7-2, the J call TRBJ1-5; D unclear. The length of the CDR3 is 13 residues. The germline V gene encodes CDR1 SGHTA and CDR2 FQGNSA. The V and J ends lost 2 bases and 6 bases respectively, with 8 bases between them. CDR3 DNA: TGTGCCAGCAGCTTAAGAAGGGCTCAGCCCCAGCATTTT. Amino acid sequence: CASSLRRAQPQHF.

The chain couples TRBV3-1 to TRBJ2-5, with TRBD1 identical over 11 bases. V lost 5 bases, J lost 5 bases, and 4 bases stayed unmatched. Germline loops: CDR1 LGHDT, CDR2 YNNKEL (reference sequence). The CDR3 spans 14 residues. CDR3 coding DNA: TGTGCCAGCAGCTGGACAGGGGGCGATGAGACCCAGTACTTC. It is translated as CASSWTGGDETQYF.

This clonotype was recorded many times. This chain links TRBV7-6 with TRBJ1-1, with a possible D match to TRBD1 (5 bases). Germline lookup yields CDR1 SGHVS and CDR2 FNYEAQ. V lost 5 bases and J 0 bases, leaving 13 bases between the germline ends. This CDR3 spans 15 amino acids. The CDR3 is CASSPQGPMNTEAFF. The CDR3 nucleotides are TGTGCCAGCAGCCCTCAGGGACCCATGAACACTGAAGCTTTCTTT.